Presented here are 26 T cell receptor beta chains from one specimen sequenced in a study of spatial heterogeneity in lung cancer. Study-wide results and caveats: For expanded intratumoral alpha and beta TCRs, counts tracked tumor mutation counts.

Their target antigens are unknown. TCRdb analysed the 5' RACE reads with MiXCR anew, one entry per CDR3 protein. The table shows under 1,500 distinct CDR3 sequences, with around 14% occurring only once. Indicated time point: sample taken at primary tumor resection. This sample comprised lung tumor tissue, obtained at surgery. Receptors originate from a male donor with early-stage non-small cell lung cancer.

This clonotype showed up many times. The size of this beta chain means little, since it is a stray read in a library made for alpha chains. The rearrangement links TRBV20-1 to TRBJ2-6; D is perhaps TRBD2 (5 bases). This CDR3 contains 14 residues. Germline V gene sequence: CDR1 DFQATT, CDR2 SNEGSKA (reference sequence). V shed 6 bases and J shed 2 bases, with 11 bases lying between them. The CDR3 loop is CSAPKRAGANVLTF. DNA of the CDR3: TGCAGTGCCCCAAAGAGGGCTGGGGCCAACGTCCTGACTTTC.

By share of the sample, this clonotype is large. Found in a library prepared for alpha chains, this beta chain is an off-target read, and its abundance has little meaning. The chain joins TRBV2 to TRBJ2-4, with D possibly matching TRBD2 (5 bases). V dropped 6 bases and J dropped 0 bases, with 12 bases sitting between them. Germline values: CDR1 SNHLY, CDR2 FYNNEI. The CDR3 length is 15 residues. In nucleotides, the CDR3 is TGTGCCAGCAGCGGAGGCCGGATAGCCAAAAACATTCAGTACTTC. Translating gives CASSGGRIAKNIQYF. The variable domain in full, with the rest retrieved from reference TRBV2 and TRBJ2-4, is EPEVTQTPSHQVTQMGQEVILRCVPISNHLYFYWYRQILGQKVEFLVSFYNNEISEKSEIFDDQFSVERPDGSNFTLKIRSTKLEDSAMYFCASSGGRIAKNIQYFGAGTRLSVL.

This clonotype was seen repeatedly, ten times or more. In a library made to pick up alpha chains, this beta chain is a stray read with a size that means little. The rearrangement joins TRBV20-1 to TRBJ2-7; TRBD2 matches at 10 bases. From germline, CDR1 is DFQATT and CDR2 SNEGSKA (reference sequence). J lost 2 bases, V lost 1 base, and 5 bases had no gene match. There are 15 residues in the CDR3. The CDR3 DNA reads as TGCAGTGCTAGAGCTAGCGGGGGACTTACCTACGAGCAGTACTTC. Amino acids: CSARASGGLTYEQYF.

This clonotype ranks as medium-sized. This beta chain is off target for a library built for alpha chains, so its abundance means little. The CDR3 loop is CASSLRTGGSVDNQPQHF. The CDR3 DNA reads TGTGCCAGCAGCTTAAGGACAGGGGGAAGCGTCGACAATCAGCCCCAGCATTTT. The V call is TRBV13, the J call TRBJ1-5; 10 nucleotides agree with TRBD1. The CDR3 sequence is 18 residues long. The junction had 10 bases not matched to a gene; V was cut back by 2 bases and J by 3 bases. CDR1 and CDR2 from the germline V gene are PRHDT and FYEKMQ (reference sequence).

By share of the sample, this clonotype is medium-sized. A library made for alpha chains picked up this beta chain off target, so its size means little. This CDR3 reads CASITGSVADTQYF. CDR3 nucleotides: TGTGCCAGCATCACAGGGTCTGTAGCAGATACGCAGTATTTT. The V gene is TRBV5-6, the J gene TRBJ2-3; TRBD1 might be the D (6 bases). The V gene's germline CDR1 is SGHDT and CDR2 YYEEEE. The CDR3 length is 14 residues. The V gene lost 6 bases and the J gene lost 4 bases, with 15 bases spanning the gap.

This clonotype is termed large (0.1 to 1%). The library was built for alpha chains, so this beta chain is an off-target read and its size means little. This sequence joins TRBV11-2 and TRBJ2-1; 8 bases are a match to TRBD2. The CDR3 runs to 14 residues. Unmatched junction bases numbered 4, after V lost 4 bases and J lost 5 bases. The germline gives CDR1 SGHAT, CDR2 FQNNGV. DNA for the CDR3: TGTGCCAGCAGCTCTAGCGGGCCCGACAATGAGCAGTTCTTC. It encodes CASSSSGPDNEQFF.

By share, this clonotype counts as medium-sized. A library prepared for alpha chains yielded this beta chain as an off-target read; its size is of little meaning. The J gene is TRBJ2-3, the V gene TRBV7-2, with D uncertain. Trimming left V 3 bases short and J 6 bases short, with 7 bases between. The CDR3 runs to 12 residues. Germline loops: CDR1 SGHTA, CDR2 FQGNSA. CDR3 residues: CASSFGSDTQYF. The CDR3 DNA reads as TGTGCCAGCAGCTTTGGGTCTGATACGCAGTATTTT. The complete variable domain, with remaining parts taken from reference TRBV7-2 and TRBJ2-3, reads GAGVSQSPSNKVTEKGKDVELRCDPISGHTALYWYRQSLGQGLEFLIYFQGNSAPDKSGLPSDRFSAERTGGSVSTLTIQRTQQEDSAVYLCASSFGSDTQYFGPGTRLTVL.

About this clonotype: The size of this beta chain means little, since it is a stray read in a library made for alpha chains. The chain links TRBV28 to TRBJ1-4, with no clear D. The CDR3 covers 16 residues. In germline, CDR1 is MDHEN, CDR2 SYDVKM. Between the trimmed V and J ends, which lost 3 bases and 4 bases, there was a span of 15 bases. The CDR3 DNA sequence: TGTGCCAGCAGTTTGTTGTCCGTTCGCGATAATGAAAAACTGTTTTTT. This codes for CASSLLSVRDNEKLFF. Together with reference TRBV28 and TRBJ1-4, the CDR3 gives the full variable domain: DVKVTQSSRYLVKRTGEKVFLECVQDMDHENMFWYRQDPGLGLRLIYFSYDVKMKEKGDIPEGYSVSREKKERFSLILESASTNQTSMYLCASSLLSVRDNEKLFFGSGTQLSVL.

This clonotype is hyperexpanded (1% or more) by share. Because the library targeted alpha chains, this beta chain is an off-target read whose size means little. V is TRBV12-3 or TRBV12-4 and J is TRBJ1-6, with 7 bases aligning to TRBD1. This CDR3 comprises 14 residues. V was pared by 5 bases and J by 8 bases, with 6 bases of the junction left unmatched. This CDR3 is CASSEQGWYSPLHF. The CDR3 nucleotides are TGTGCCAGCAGTGAACAGGGGTGGTATTCACCCCTCCACTTT.

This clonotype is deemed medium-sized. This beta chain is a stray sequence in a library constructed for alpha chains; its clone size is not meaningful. The CDR3 coding sequence is TGTGCCAGCAGCTTCGGCGGGACGGAGACCCAGTACTTC. Encoded protein: CASSFGGTETQYF. V usage is TRBV7-9 and J usage is TRBJ2-5, with D perhaps matching TRBD2 (6 bases). Germline loops: CDR1 SEHNR, CDR2 FQNEAQ (reference sequence). The CDR3 has 13 amino acids. With 3 bases removed from V and 5 bases from J, the gap between germline ends came to 10 bases.

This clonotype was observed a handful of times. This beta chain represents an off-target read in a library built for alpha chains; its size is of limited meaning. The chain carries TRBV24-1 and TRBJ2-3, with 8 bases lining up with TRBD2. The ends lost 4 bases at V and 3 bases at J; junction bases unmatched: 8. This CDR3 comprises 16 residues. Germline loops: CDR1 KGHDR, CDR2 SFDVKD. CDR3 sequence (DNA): TGTGCCACCAGTGAGGTAGCGGGAATGGGTACAGATACGCAGTATTTT. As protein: CATSEVAGMGTDTQYF.

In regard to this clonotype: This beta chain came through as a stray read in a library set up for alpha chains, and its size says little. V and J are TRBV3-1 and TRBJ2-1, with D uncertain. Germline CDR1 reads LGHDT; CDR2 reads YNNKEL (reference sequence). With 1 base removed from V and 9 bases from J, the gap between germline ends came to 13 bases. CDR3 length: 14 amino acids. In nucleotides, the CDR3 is TGTGCCAGCAGCCAAGCGTCAGCCAACGCTGAGCAGTTCTTC. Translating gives CASSQASANAEQFF.

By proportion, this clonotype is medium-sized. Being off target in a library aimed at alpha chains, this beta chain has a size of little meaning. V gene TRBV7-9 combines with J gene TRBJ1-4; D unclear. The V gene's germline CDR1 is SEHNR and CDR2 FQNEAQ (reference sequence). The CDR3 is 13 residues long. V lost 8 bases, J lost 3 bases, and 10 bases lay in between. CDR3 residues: CASPETSNEKLFF. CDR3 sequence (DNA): TGTGCCAGCCCAGAGACATCTAATGAAAAACTGTTTTTT.

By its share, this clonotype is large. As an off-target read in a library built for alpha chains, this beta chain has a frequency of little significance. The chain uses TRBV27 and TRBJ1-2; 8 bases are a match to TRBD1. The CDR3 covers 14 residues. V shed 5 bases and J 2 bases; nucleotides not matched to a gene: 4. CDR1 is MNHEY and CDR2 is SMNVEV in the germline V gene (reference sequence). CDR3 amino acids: CASSVQGANYGYTF. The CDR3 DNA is TGTGCCAGCAGTGTGCAGGGGGCAAACTATGGCTACACCTTC.

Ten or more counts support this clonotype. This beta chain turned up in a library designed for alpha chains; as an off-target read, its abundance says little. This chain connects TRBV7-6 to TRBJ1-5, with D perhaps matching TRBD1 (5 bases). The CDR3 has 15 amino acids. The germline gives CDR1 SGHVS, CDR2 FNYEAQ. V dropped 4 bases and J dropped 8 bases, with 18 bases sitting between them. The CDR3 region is CASSSGGFFLEPQHF. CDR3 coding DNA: TGTGCCAGCAGCTCCGGGGGATTTTTTTTGGAGCCCCAGCATTTT.

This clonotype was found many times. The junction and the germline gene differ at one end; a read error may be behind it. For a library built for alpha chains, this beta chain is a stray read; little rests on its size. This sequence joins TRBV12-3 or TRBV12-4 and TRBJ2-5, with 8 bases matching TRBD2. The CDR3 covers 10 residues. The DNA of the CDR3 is TGTGCCAGCAGGGGGACTAGATTGAACTTC. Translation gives CASRGTRLNF.

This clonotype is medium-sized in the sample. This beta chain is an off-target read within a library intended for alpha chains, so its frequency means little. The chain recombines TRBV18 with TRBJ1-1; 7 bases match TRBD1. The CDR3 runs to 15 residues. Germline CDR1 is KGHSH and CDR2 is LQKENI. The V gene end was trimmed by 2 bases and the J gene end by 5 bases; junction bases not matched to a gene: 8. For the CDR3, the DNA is TGTGCCAGCTCACCAACTCTACCGGGACAGACTGAAGCTTTCTTT. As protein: CASSPTLPGQTEAFF.

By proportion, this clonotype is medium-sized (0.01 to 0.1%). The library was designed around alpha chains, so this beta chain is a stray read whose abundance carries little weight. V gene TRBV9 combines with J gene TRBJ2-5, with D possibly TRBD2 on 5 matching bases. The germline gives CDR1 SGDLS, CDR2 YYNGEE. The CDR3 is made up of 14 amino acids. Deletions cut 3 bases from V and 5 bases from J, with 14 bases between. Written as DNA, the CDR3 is TGTGCCAGCAGCGCCGTACTGGGAGAGGAGACCCAGTACTTC. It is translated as CASSAVLGEETQYF. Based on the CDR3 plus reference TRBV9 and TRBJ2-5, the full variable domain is DSGVTQTPKHLITATGQRVTLRCSPRSGDLSVYWYQQSLDQGLQFLIQYYNGEERAKGNILERFSAQQFPDLHSELNLSSLELGDSALYFCASSAVLGEETQYFGPGTRLLVL.

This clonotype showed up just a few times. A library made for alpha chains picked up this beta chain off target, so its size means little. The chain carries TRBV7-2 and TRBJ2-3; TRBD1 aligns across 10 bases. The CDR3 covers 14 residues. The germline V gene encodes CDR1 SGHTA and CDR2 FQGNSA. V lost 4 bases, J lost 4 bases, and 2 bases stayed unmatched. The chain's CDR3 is CASSWDRGPDTQYF. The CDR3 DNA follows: TGTGCCAGCAGCTGGGACAGGGGTCCAGATACGCAGTATTTT.

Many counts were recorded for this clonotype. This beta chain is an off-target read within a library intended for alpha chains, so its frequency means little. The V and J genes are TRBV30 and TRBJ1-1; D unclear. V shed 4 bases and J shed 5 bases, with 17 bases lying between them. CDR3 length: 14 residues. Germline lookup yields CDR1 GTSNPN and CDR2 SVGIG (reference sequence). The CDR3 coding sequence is TGTGCCTGGATAAGACGGGTGGTCTCGACTGAAGCTTTCTTT. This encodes CAWIRRVVSTEAFF.

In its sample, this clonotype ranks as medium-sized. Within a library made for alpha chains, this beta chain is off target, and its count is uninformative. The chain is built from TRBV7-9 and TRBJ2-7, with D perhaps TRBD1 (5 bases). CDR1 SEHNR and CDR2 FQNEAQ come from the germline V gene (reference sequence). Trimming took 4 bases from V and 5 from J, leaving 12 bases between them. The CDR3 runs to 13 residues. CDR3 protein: CASSSQGPDEQYV. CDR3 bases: TGTGCCAGCAGCTCCCAGGGTCCCGACGAGCAGTACGTC.

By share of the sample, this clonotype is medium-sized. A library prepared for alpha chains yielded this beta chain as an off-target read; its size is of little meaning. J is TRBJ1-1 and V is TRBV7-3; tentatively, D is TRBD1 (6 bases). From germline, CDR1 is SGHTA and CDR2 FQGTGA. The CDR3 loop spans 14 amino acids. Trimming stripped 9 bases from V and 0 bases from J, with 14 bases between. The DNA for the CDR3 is TGTGCCAGTTCCCCGGGACACGTGAACACTGAAGCTTTCTTT. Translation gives CASSPGHVNTEAFF.

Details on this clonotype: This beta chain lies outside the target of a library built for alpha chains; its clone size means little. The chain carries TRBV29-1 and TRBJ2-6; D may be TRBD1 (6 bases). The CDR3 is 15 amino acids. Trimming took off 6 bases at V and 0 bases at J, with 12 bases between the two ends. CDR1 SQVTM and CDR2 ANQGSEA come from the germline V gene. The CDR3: CSVQTGNSGANVLTF. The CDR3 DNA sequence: TGCAGCGTACAGACAGGAAACTCTGGGGCCAACGTCCTGACTTTC.

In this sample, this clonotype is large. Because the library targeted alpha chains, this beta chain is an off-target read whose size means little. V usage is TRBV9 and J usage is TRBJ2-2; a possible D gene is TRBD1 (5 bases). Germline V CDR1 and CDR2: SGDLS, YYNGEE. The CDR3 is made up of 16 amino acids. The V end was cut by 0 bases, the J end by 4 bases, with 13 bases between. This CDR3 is CASSVVSQGITGELFF. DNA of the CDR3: TGTGCCAGCAGCGTAGTAAGTCAGGGAATCACCGGGGAGCTGTTTTTT.

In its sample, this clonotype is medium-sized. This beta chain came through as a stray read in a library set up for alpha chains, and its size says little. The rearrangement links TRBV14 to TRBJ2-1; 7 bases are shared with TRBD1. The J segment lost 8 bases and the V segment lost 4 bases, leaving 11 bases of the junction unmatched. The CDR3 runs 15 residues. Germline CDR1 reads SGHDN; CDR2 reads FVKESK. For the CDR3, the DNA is TGTGCCAGCAGCCCCCCTAGGGGGCGGCGGCATGAGCAGTTCTTC. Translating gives CASSPPRGRRHEQFF.

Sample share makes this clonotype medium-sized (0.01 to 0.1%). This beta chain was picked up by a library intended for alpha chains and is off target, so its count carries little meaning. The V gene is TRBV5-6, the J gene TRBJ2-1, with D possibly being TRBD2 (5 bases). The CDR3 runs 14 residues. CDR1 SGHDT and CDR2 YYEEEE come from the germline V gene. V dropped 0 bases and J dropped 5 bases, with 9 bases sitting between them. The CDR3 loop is CASSLGHGDNEQFF. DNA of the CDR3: TGTGCCAGCAGCTTGGGGCACGGGGACAATGAGCAGTTCTTC.